The 25 T cell receptor beta chains presented below share a single source sample, sequenced in a study. TCRdb ran MiXCR on the RT-PCR reads and lists one entry per CDR3 protein. The table shows 650,000 to 800,000 distinct CDR3 sequences, with 14% occurring only once. The sample taken for sequencing was memory CD4+ T cells from blood. The receptors shown here come from a female donor in good health, serving as a healthy control.

This rearrangement joins TRBV3-1 to TRBJ2-7; the D is unclear. The germline V gene has CDR1 LGHDT and CDR2 YNNKEL (reference sequence). Trimming took 5 bases from V and 2 from J, leaving 13 bases between them. CDR3 size: 14 residues. CDR3 sequence (DNA): TGTGCCAGCAGCAAGACATTCAGCACCTACGAGCAGTACTTC. Amino acid sequence: CASSKTFSTYEQYF.

This clonotype was seen ten or more times. V gene TRBV7-2 combines with J gene TRBJ2-7; 7 nucleotides agree with TRBD2. Germline CDR1 is SGHTA and CDR2 is FQGNSA. V gave up 5 bases and J gave up 6 bases; unmatched junction bases: 7. The CDR3 sequence is 13 residues long. As DNA, the CDR3 is TGTGCCAGCAGCCAACGACTAGCCCTCGAGCAGTACTTC. Its protein is CASSQRLALEQYF.

This clonotype was recorded a few times. This chain connects TRBV5-1 to TRBJ1-1; 7 bases are shared with TRBD1. V lost 6 bases and J lost 6; bases outside the gene matches: 14. The CDR3 is 15 amino acids. CDR1 and CDR2 (germline): SGHRS, YFSETQ. CDR3 sequence (DNA): TGCGCCAGCAACCCAACAGGGGAATTTGGGGCTGAAGCTTTCTTT. This translates into CASNPTGEFGAEAFF.

This clonotype was seen ten or more times. The chain uses TRBV6-5 and TRBJ2-7, with TRBD2 matching 8 bases. Germline V gene lookup returns CDR1 MNHEY and CDR2 SVGAGI. The CDR3 is 15 amino acids. V gave up 8 bases and J gave up 6 bases; unmatched junction bases: 15. DNA for the CDR3: TGTGCCAGCGGGTCGACCGGGGGGGCAATCGGCGAGCAGTACTTC. This sequence encodes CASGSTGGAIGEQYF.

The chain joins TRBV7-2 to TRBJ1-2; tentative D call: TRBD1 (6 bases). The CDR3 totals 15 residues. Looked up from germline, CDR1 is SGHTA and CDR2 is FQGNSA. V was trimmed by 5 bases and J by 3 bases, leaving 16 bases between them. The CDR3 spells CASSRQGSRDYGYTF. For the CDR3, the DNA is TGTGCCAGCAGCAGGCAGGGGAGCCGCGACTATGGCTACACCTTC.

This clonotype was observed at least ten times. V gene TRBV20-1 combines with J gene TRBJ2-3, with 10 bases lining up with TRBD2. V lost 3 bases and J lost 4; bases outside the gene matches: 4. The V gene's germline CDR1 is DFQATT and CDR2 SNEGSKA (reference sequence). The CDR3 loop spans 14 amino acids. CDR3 sequence reads: CSASGLAGADTQYF. The DNA for the CDR3 is TGCAGTGCTAGTGGGCTAGCGGGAGCAGATACGCAGTATTTT.

The rearrangement links TRBV11-2 to TRBJ2-3, with TRBD2 identical over 11 bases. The CDR3 is 16 residues long. The germline CDR1 and CDR2 sequences are SGHAT and FQNNGV. After removal of 5 bases from V and 3 bases from J, the junction contained 7 bases not matched to a gene. For the CDR3, the DNA is TGTGCCAGCAGCCATACTAGCGGGAGCGGGACAGATACGCAGTATTTT. Translation gives CASSHTSGSGTDTQYF.

V and J are TRBV27 and TRBJ2-1; perhaps TRBD2 as D (5 bases). V lost 5 bases to trimming and J lost 6 bases, with 23 bases between them. Looked up from germline, CDR1 is MNHEY and CDR2 is SMNVEV (reference sequence). CDR3 length equals 17 residues. The chain's CDR3 is CASSLPFVAGRTNEQFF. The DNA of the CDR3 is TGTGCCAGCAGTCTCCCCTTTGTTGCGGGCCGGACCAATGAGCAGTTCTTC.

V is TRBV28 and J is TRBJ2-5; possibly TRBD1 for D (5 bases). V lost 2 bases and J 2 bases, leaving 36 bases between the germline ends. CDR1 and CDR2 from the germline V gene are MDHEN and SYDVKM. The CDR3 runs 23 residues. The DNA for the CDR3 is TGTGCCAGCAGTTTACCGGGCAGGGTCTCACCCAGCTTGCCCCTCCGCGGTCAAGAGACCCAGTACTTC. Its translation: CASSLPGRVSPSLPLRGQETQYF.

The rearrangement uses TRBV6-1 and TRBJ2-7, with 9 bases fitting TRBD2. CDR3 size: 14 residues. Germline CDR1 reads MNHNS; CDR2 reads SASEGT. Losses at the gene ends were 6 bases for V and 5 bases for J; bases not matched to a gene: 8. DNA for the CDR3: TGTGCCAGCAGGGAGGGACTAGCTCGTCACGAGCAGTACTTC. This sequence encodes CASREGLARHEQYF.

This clonotype was recorded at least ten times. The chain uses TRBV6-2 or TRBV6-3 and TRBJ1-2, with D maybe TRBD1 (6 bases). CDR1 is MNHEY and CDR2 is SVGEGT in the germline V gene. V lost 6 bases and J 7 bases, leaving 15 bases between the germline ends. The length of the CDR3 is 13 residues. CDR3 sequence (DNA): TGTGCCAGCAGACCGGGACACGTTGCTGGCTACACCTTC. This sequence encodes CASRPGHVAGYTF.

This clonotype was detected only a few times. V usage is TRBV6-1 and J usage is TRBJ2-7; D tentatively fits TRBD1 or TRBD2 (5 bases each). The V and J ends lost 6 bases and 1 base respectively, with 16 bases between them. From germline, CDR1 is MNHNS and CDR2 SASEGT. This CDR3 comprises 15 residues. CDR3 bases: TGTGCCAGCAGCCCCTCACTAGGGGAGTCCTACGAGCAGTACTTC. It yields the protein CASSPSLGESYEQYF.

J is TRBJ1-5 and V is TRBV5-5; TRBD1 is a possible D gene (5 bases). V was shortened by 0 bases and J by 2 bases, with 9 bases between the two germline ends. The CDR3 totals 15 residues. Per germline, CDR1 SGHKS and CDR2 YYEKEE (reference sequence). The CDR3 here is CASSLVQGGNQPQHF. The CDR3 DNA is TGTGCCAGCAGCTTGGTGCAGGGCGGCAATCAGCCCCAGCATTTT.

V gene TRBV5-5 combines with J gene TRBJ2-1, with a possible D match to TRBD2 (5 bases). CDR1 and CDR2 (germline): SGHKS, YYEKEE (reference sequence). Trimming pared 1 base from V and 5 bases from J, leaving 13 bases between. The CDR3 runs 15 residues. The CDR3 loop reads CASSLMAEAHNEQFF. The DNA of the CDR3 is TGTGCCAGCAGCTTGATGGCGGAGGCCCACAATGAGCAGTTCTTC. Drawing the rest from reference TRBV5-5 and TRBJ2-1, the complete variable domain is DAGVTQSPTHLIKTRGQQVTLRCSPISGHKSVSWYQQVLGQGPQFIFQYYEKEERGRGNFPDRFSARQFPNYSSELNVNALLLGDSALYLCASSLMAEAHNEQFFGPGTRLTVL.

The chain employs TRBV20-1 and TRBJ1-2, with 7 bases identical to TRBD1. The germline gives CDR1 DFQATT, CDR2 SNEGSKA (reference sequence). The CDR3 covers 16 residues. Unmatched junction bases numbered 11, after V lost 1 base and J lost 3 bases. The CDR3, as DNA: TGCAGTGCTAGAGCAGACCGGGACAGCGGGGACTATGGCTACACCTTC. Amino acid sequence: CSARADRDSGDYGYTF.

In this sample, this clonotype turned up a few times. This chain connects TRBV7-3 to TRBJ2-2, with 7 bases that match TRBD2. V lost 8 bases, J lost 3 bases, and 12 bases stayed unmatched. The CDR3 has 16 amino acids. Per germline, CDR1 SGHTA and CDR2 FQGTGA. The CDR3 DNA is TGTGCCAGCGGGAGGGCGAGGGCGGCCGACACCGGGGAGCTGTTTTTT. Its translation: CASGRARAADTGELFF.

This clonotype was seen only a few times. This chain uses TRBV6-1 with TRBJ1-6; D might be TRBD1 (5 bases). The CDR3 has 14 residues. Germline CDR1 and CDR2: MNHNS and SASEGT. Deletions cut 4 bases from V and 5 bases from J, with 9 bases between. This CDR3 reads CASSAQANNSPLHF. The DNA for the CDR3 is TGTGCCAGCAGTGCACAGGCTAATAATTCACCCCTCCACTTT.

This clonotype has at least ten counts. This chain uses TRBV11-1 with TRBJ1-5; D unresolved. The CDR3 spans 13 residues. Trimming removed 3 bases from V and 5 bases from J, with 8 bases in between. Germline CDR1 SGHAT, CDR2 FQDESV (reference sequence). As DNA, the CDR3 is TGTGCCAGCAGCTTCGAACGGGATCAGCCCCAGCATTTT. Translated: CASSFERDQPQHF.

This clonotype was seen only a few times. The chain has TRBV7-2 and TRBJ1-6; D is unclear. V was pared by 2 bases and J by 5 bases, with 16 bases between. This CDR3 has 17 residues. The germline V gene encodes CDR1 SGHTA and CDR2 FQGNSA. The CDR3 bases are TGTGCCAGCAGCTTATTTCCCCTTGCAGGCAATAATTCACCCCTCCACTTT. Protein sequence: CASSLFPLAGNNSPLHF. The full variable domain, rest sourced from reference TRBV7-2 and TRBJ1-6, is GAGVSQSPSNKVTEKGKDVELRCDPISGHTALYWYRQSLGQGLEFLIYFQGNSAPDKSGLPSDRFSAERTGGSVSTLTIQRTQQEDSAVYLCASSLFPLAGNNSPLHFGNGTRLTVT.

This clonotype was picked up many times. The chain is built from TRBV20-1 and TRBJ2-4, with TRBD2 matching 8 bases. The CDR3 contains 14 residues. Germline values: CDR1 DFQATT, CDR2 SNEGSKA (reference sequence). V gave up 3 bases and J gave up 6 bases; unmatched junction bases: 7. CDR3 loop: CSARAGGGSNIQYF. In DNA, the CDR3 is TGCAGTGCTAGGGCGGGAGGAGGATCAAACATTCAGTACTTC.

The chain has TRBV5-1 and TRBJ2-5, with D unresolved. The CDR3 has 15 residues. Germline V gives CDR1 SGHRS, CDR2 YFSETQ. V lost 4 bases to trimming and J lost 2 bases, with 15 bases between them. The CDR3: CASSLGGRQQETQYF. The DNA of the CDR3 is TGCGCCAGCAGCCTCGGTGGCCGTCAACAAGAGACCCAGTACTTC.

The V gene is TRBV3-1, the J gene TRBJ2-1; TRBD1 agrees at 7 bases. The trim removed 1 base at V and 4 bases at J, leaving 10 bases unmatched. The CDR3 consists of 17 residues. Germline CDR1 reads LGHDT; CDR2 reads YNNKEL (reference sequence). CDR3 residues: CASSQVRQGSLYNEQFF. In nucleotides, the CDR3 is TGTGCCAGCAGCCAAGTAAGACAGGGATCGTTATACAATGAGCAGTTCTTC.

This clonotype was picked up a small number of times. The J gene is TRBJ2-7, the V gene TRBV7-2; D is uncertain. The CDR3 runs to 15 residues. Germline V gives CDR1 SGHTA, CDR2 FQGNSA. The ends were cut back, 5 bases at V and 3 bases at J, with 17 bases in the middle. This CDR3 reads CASSPDAQRHYEQYF. Written as DNA, the CDR3 is TGTGCCAGCAGCCCCGATGCCCAGCGTCACTACGAGCAGTACTTC.

The chain uses TRBV27 and TRBJ1-5; D unclear. Between the trimmed V and J ends, which lost 2 bases and 3 bases, there was a span of 8 bases. Germline V lookup: CDR1 MNHEY, CDR2 SMNVEV (reference sequence). The length of the CDR3 is 14 residues. The CDR3 sequence is CASSLVRTNQPQHF. CDR3 bases: TGTGCCAGCAGTTTAGTGCGGACCAATCAGCCCCAGCATTTT.

The V and J genes are TRBV7-9 and TRBJ1-6; possible D gene TRBD1, 6 bases. This CDR3 has 17 amino acids. V lost 5 bases and J lost 7, with 21 bases in between. Per the germline V gene, CDR1 is SEHNR and CDR2 is FQNEAQ (reference sequence). The CDR3 nucleotides are TGTGCCAGCAGCCCTAGGGGGGGAACAGGAGGAAATTCACCCCTCCACTTT. Translation: CASSPRGGTGGNSPLHF.